The entry below gives a single T cell receptor beta chain sequence along with its context. Its antigen is not identified. The data were obtained in a study of cytomegalovirus exposure and HLA in healthy donors. The wider study: Sequencing of about 200 million T cells in an earlier analysis found under 120 million unique TCR beta sequences.

13 Jbeta primers and 60 Vbeta primers were used for the PCR. Using immunoSEQ multiplex PCR, the repertoire was profiled, and TCRdb retains in-frame clones only, with some absent. The sample holds 200,000 to 250,000 clones; about 70% are singletons and the top ten take about 1.9%. Study-wide results and caveats: Later analysis showed TCR association rates varying by HLA locus, highest for DRB1 and lowest for HLA-C. Generally TCR sequences proved uncommon, though certain public TCRs appeared in numerous donors. The study had only CMV serostatus as immune exposure information.

The V and J ends lost 5 bases and 0 bases respectively, with 14 bases between them. In germline, CDR1 is KGHSH, CDR2 LQKENI. The CDR3 contains 16 residues. The chain uses TRBV18 and TRBJ1-3; TRBD1 is a possible D gene (5 bases). The source is a woman aged 25 to 39 in good health and CMV-seronegative. Sequences were obtained from PBMCs. As DNA, the CDR3 is TGTGCCAGCTCAGCTGGGCCGACAGCCTCTGGAAACACCATATATTTT. Translating it yields CASSAGPTASGNTIYF. Based on the CDR3 plus reference TRBV18 and TRBJ1-3, the full variable domain is NAGVMQNPRHLVRRRGQEARLRCSPMKGHSHVYWYRQLPEEGLKFMVYLQKENIIDESGMPKERFSAEFPKEGPSILRIQQVVRGDSAAYFCASSAGPTASGNTIYFGEGSWLTVV.